The sample holds a few counts of the clone carrying this T cell receptor (beta chain). No antigen is known for it. This specimen comes from a study of blood T cells in healthy people across ages. Study-wide points: Age brought a roughly linear fall in TCR beta diversity measured per million T cells.

V gave up 4 bases and J gave up 3 bases, with 14 bases separating them. This CDR3 has 14 residues. CDR1 is SGHRS and CDR2 is YFSETQ in the germline V gene. It was with a sample-barcoded 5' primer and a J-beta primer mix that a second PCR of about 6 to 11 cycles was run. With 12 random nucleotides, a template-switch adaptor tagged each individual cDNA molecule. One entry per CDR3 protein results from TCRdb running MiXCR on the 5' RACE reads. The sample yields around 1,600,000 distinct CDR3 sequences, around 40% seen once. Healthy Caucasians from Russia aged roughly 6 to 90 served as donors. Sequenced sample: blood. The TCR originated in a woman younger than 30 in good health. V is TRBV5-1 and J is TRBJ2-7, with D possibly being TRBD1 (5 bases). In nucleotides, the CDR3 is TGCGCCAGCAGCCCGCGACAGCGAATCTACGAGCAGTACTTC. Translating gives CASSPRQRIYEQYF.